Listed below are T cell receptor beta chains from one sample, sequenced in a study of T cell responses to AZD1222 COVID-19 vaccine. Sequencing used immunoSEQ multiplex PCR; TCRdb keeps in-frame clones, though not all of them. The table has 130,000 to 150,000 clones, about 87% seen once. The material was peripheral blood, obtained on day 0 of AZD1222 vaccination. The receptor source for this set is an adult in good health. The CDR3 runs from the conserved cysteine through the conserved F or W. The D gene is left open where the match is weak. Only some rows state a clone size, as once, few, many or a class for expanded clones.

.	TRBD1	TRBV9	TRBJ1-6	TGTGCCAGCAGCGTAGACCCAGGGGGGGCCGGATCGGGATCACCCCTCCACTTT	CASSVDPGGAGSGSPLHF
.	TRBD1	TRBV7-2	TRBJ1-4	TGTGCCAGCAGCGATAGGGGGCGACGGGAAAAACTGTTTTTT	CASSDRGRREKLFF
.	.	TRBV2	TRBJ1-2	TGTGCCAGCAGTGGACAGGCAGACTATGGCTACACCTTC	CASSGQADYGYTF
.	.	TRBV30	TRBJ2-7	TGTGCCTGGAGTCGTAGGGCCCGAAACGGCGGGCAGTACTTC	CAWSRRARNGGQYF
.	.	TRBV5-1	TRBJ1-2	TGCGCCAGCGGGACCCAAAACTATGGCTACACCTTC	CASGTQNYGYTF
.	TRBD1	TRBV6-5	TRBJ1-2	TGTGCCAGCACCACACGAGACAGGGGTCCAGATGGCTACACCTTC	CASTTRDRGPDGYTF
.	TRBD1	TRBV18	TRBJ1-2	TGTGCCAGCTCACCCGGGACAGACTATGGCTACACCTTC	CASSPGTDYGYTF
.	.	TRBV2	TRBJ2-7	TGTGCCGCTTCTGGGGGCATCTCCTACGAGCAGTACTTC	CAASGGISYEQYF
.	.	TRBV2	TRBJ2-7	TGTGCCAGCAGTTTCGAGCAGTACTTC	CASSFEQYF
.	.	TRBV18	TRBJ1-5	TGTGCCAGCTCACCCCCGTATAGCAATCAGCCCCAGCATTTT	CASSPPYSNQPQHF
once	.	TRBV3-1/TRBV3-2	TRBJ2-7	TGTGCCAGCAGCCAACTTCCGCGGACTATCGAGCAGTACTTC	CASSQLPRTIEQYF
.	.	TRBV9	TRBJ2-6	TGTGCCAGCAGCGTAGGACCAGCTGGGGCCAACGTCCTGACTTTC	CASSVGPAGANVLTF
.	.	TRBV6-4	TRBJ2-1	TGTGCCAGCAGTTCTACCGGGACTTACTCCTACAATGAGCAGTTCTTC	CASSSTGTYSYNEQFF
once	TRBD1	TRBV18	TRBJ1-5	TGTGCCAGCTCCCCGGGACAGGGCAATCAGCCCCAGCATTTT	CASSPGQGNQPQHF
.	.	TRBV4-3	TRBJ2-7	TGCGCCAGCAGCCAAGAACCCCGGACCGAGCAGTACTTC	CASSQEPRTEQYF
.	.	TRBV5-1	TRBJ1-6	TGCGCCAGCAGCTTGATGTTGGATTCACCCCTCCACTTT	CASSLMLDSPLHF
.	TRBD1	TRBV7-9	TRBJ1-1	TGTGCCAGCAGCATGGGTCTTGGGACAGGTGCGTTGATCACTGAAGCTTTCTTT	CASSMGLGTGALITEAFF
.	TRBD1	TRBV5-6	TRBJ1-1	TGTGCCAGCAGCTTGGTTGACAGGGGCACTGAAGCTTTCTTT	CASSLVDRGTEAFF
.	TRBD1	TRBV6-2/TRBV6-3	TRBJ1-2	TGTGCCAGCAGTCAGGGGGCGTATGGCTACACCTTC	CASSQGAYGYTF
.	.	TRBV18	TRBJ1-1	TGTGCCAGCTCACCAAGTGAGGACACTGAAGCTTTCTTT	CASSPSEDTEAFF
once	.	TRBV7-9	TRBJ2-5	TGTGCCAGCAGCCAGACTAGGGTTCAAGAGACCCAGTACTTC	CASSQTRVQETQYF
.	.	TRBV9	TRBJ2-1	TGTGCCAGCAGCGCCCGAAACAGTTTGGAGCAGTTCTTC	CASSARNSLEQFF
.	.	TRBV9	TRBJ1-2	TGTGCCAGCAGCGTAGAGGGGGGCCCCGTTGTCTATGGCTACACCTTC	CASSVEGGPVVYGYTF
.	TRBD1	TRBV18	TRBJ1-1	TGTGCCAGCTCACGACAGGGGAAGGTCACTGAAGCTTTCTTT	CASSRQGKVTEAFF
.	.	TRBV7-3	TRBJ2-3	TGTGCCAGCAGCTCTACGACTGTGTCTACAGATACGCAGTATTTT	CASSSTTVSTDTQYF
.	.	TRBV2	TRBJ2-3	TGTGCCAGCAGTGATAGGTCGAGGGTCAGAGATACGCAGTATTTT	CASSDRSRVRDTQYF
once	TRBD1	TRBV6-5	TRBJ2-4	TGTGCCAGCAGTCCGGACAGGGCCAAAAACATTCAGTACTTC	CASSPDRAKNIQYF
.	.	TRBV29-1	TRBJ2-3	TGCAGCGTTGATCCGCAGGGTGGCACAGATACGCAGTATTTT	CSVDPQGGTDTQYF
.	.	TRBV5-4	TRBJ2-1	TGTGCCAGCAGCTTGGGAGCGGATCGGAGCTCCTACAATGAGCAGTTCTTC	CASSLGADRSSYNEQFF
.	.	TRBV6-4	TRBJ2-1	TGTGCCAGCAGTGACGCGGGGGCCTCCTACAATGAGCAGTTCTTC	CASSDAGASYNEQFF
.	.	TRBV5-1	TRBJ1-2	TGCGCCAGCAGCTCTGACCGGTCGTGGGGCTACACCTTC	CASSSDRSWGYTF
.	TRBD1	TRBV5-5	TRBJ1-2	TGTGCCAGCGATTGGACAGGGGATGGCTACACCTTC	CASDWTGDGYTF
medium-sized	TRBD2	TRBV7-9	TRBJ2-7	TGTGCCAGCAGCGGACTAGCGGGGGGCTACGAGCAGTACTTC	CASSGLAGGYEQYF
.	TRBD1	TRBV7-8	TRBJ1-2	TGTGCCAGCAGCGCGGACAGGGGGCTTAGTGGCTACACCTTC	CASSADRGLSGYTF
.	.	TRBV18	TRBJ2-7	TGTGCCAGCTCACCACCGAACCCCTACGAGCAGTACTTC	CASSPPNPYEQYF
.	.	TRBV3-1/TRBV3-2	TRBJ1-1	TGTGCCAGCAGCCAAGAGGGGCCTCGGGAAGCTTTCTTT	CASSQEGPREAFF
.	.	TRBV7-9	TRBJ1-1	TGTGCCAGCAGCCTTCTTCTTTCTGAAGCTTTCTTT	CASSLLLSEAFF
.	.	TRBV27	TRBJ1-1	TGTGCCAGCAGTTTAGACCCGGACCGTTCAGAAGCTTTCTTT	CASSLDPDRSEAFF
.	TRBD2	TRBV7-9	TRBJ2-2	TGTGCCAGCACCTTACCAACAGCGGGGTCCGCCGGGGAGCTGTTTTTT	CASTLPTAGSAGELFF
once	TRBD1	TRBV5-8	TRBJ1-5	TGTGCCAGCAGCGAAGGGACAGCGCTATTCAATCAGCCCCAGCATTTT	CASSEGTALFNQPQHF
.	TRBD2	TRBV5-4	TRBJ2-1	TGTGCCAGCATCCCCAAGGGGACTAGCGGGGCGGGCTACACCTACAATGAGCAGTTCTTC	CASIPKGTSGAGYTYNEQFF